There are many counts of the clone carrying this T cell receptor (beta chain). TCRdb used MiXCR to reprocess the RT-PCR reads, holding one entry per CDR3 protein. The sample comprises fewer than 800,000 distinct CDR3 sequences, 13% to 15% of which are singletons, and 3.6% rests with the top ten. The V gene's germline CDR1 is SGHTA and CDR2 FQGNSA. The germline V and J ends were trimmed by 5 bases and 4 bases, with 17 bases remaining between them. The CDR3 has 15 amino acids. This TCR came from a female donor in good health, serving as a healthy control. The V and J genes are TRBV7-2 and TRBJ2-5; unclear D gene. Sequences were obtained from memory CD4+ T cells from blood. CDR3 sequence: CASSPMVARSETQYF. CDR3 bases: TGTGCCAGCAGCCCCATGGTTGCGCGGTCAGAGACCCAGTACTTC.